Presented here are 15 T cell receptor beta chains from one specimen sequenced in a study of radiotherapy plus CTLA-4 blockade in lung cancer. Profiling relied on immunoSEQ multiplex PCR, and the TCRdb table lists in-frame clones only, not all of them. The table records fewer than 70,000 clones, around three quarters of them present only once. Sequencing used peripheral blood, obtained from a patient treated with radiotherapy plus ipilimumab. These receptors were collected from a human donor with non-small cell lung cancer who had a complete response to radiotherapy plus ipilimumab.

The CDR3 region is CASSGDSEAFF. CDR3 DNA sequence: TGTGCCAGCAGTGGGGACAGTGAAGCTTTCTTT. This chain joins TRBV6-6 and TRBJ1-1; 7 bases align to TRBD1. Germline V gives CDR1 MNHNY, CDR2 SVGAGI (reference sequence). CDR3 size: 11 residues. V shed 5 bases and J 7 bases; nucleotides not matched to a gene: 1.

This clone was detected only a few times. V is TRBV11-3 and J is TRBJ2-7; D may be TRBD1 or TRBD2 (6 bases each). This CDR3 has 15 amino acids. The germline gives CDR1 SGHNT, CDR2 YENEEA. The V end lost 0 bases, the J end lost 6 bases, and 15 bases lay between the germline ends. The CDR3 region is CASSLETGDTSEQYV. The DNA for the CDR3 is TGTGCCAGCAGCTTAGAAACGGGGGACACGTCCGAGCAGTACGTC.

V usage is TRBV7-2 and J usage is TRBJ1-2; D not certain. Between the trimmed V and J ends, which lost 5 bases and 4 bases, there was a span of 8 bases. This CDR3 region has 12 residues. Germline-derived CDR1 and CDR2 are SGHTA and FQGNSA. The CDR3 DNA reads as TGTGCCAGCAGCCGCGAGATCTATGGCTACACCTTC. This gives the protein CASSREIYGYTF.

The chain is built from TRBV10-3 and TRBJ2-7, with 9 bases lining up with TRBD1. This CDR3 is 14 amino acids long. In germline, CDR1 is ENHRY, CDR2 SYGVKD. Trimming cost V 2 bases and J 7 bases; bases outside gene matches: 6. The CDR3 region has the DNA TGTGCCATCAGTGAGGTACAGGGGGCCGAAGAGCAGTACTTC. Translating it yields CAISEVQGAEEQYF.

The gene calls are TRBV7-2 and TRBJ1-1; D not certain. V dropped 1 base and J dropped 1 base, with 7 bases sitting between them. The CDR3 has 14 amino acids. Germline CDR1 and CDR2: SGHTA and FQGNSA. CDR3 DNA: TGTGCCAGCAGCTTAGTCGGGGAGAACACTGAAGCTTTCTTT. Its protein product is CASSLVGENTEAFF. Complete variable domain (other parts from reference TRBV7-2 and TRBJ1-1): GAGVSQSPSNKVTEKGKDVELRCDPISGHTALYWYRQSLGQGLEFLIYFQGNSAPDKSGLPSDRFSAERTGGSVSTLTIQRTQQEDSAVYLCASSLVGENTEAFFGQGTRLTVV.

The chain carries TRBV30 and TRBJ2-3; possibly TRBD2 for D (5 bases). Trimming took 0 bases from V and 6 from J, leaving 22 bases between them. The CDR3 has 17 residues. CDR1 and CDR2 (germline): GTSNPN, SVGIG (reference sequence). CDR3 bases: TGTGCCTGGAGTGTAAGGGCTAGCTCATCCTTGGGCGATACGCAGTATTTT. Encoded protein: CAWSVRASSSLGDTQYF.

CDR3 DNA sequence: TGTGCCTGGAGTGTAGGGGGGTTAGCCAAAAACATTCAGTACTTC. Translating it yields CAWSVGGLAKNIQYF. V gene TRBV30 combines with J gene TRBJ2-4, with D possibly being TRBD1 or TRBD2 (6 bases each). This CDR3 has 15 amino acids. Trimming removed 0 bases at V and 0 bases at J, with 9 bases between. The germline V gene has CDR1 GTSNPN and CDR2 SVGIG (reference sequence).

The chain combines TRBV7-2 with TRBJ1-5; D ambiguous. CDR3 length: 16 residues. V lost 5 bases, J lost 0 bases, and 14 bases lay in between. CDR1 and CDR2 from the germline V gene are SGHTA and FQGNSA. This chain's CDR3 is CASSTDVGISNQPQHF. DNA for the CDR3: TGTGCCAGCAGCACAGACGTGGGAATTAGCAATCAGCCCCAGCATTTT. Full variable domain (rest looked up from reference TRBV7-2 and TRBJ1-5): GAGVSQSPSNKVTEKGKDVELRCDPISGHTALYWYRQSLGQGLEFLIYFQGNSAPDKSGLPSDRFSAERTGGSVSTLTIQRTQQEDSAVYLCASSTDVGISNQPQHFGDGTRLSIL.

This chain links TRBV27 with TRBJ1-6; D is possibly TRBD1 (6 bases). CDR3 length: 23 amino acids. The ends were cut back, 1 base at V and 2 bases at J, with 30 bases in the middle. The germline V gene encodes CDR1 MNHEY and CDR2 SMNVEV (reference sequence). CDR3 DNA: TGTGCCAGCAGTTTATGGGGGACATACCGTGGGGGGCCCTTAGGGACCTATAATTCACCCCTCCACTTT. Translation: CASSLWGTYRGGPLGTYNSPLHF.

V usage is TRBV27 and J usage is TRBJ1-4; no firm D call. Per the germline V gene, CDR1 is MNHEY and CDR2 is SMNVEV (reference sequence). The CDR3 is 14 amino acids. Trimming removed 3 bases from V and 3 bases from J, with 8 bases in between. Here the CDR3 DNA reads TGTGCCAGCAGTTTGAGGAGAGCTAATGAAAAACTGTTTTTT. Encoded protein: CASSLRRANEKLFF. Drawing the rest from reference TRBV27 and TRBJ1-4, the complete variable domain is EAQVTQNPRYLITVTGKKLTVTCSQNMNHEYMSWYRQDPGLGLRQIYYSMNVEVTDKGDVPEGYKVSRKEKRNFPLILESPSPNQTSLYFCASSLRRANEKLFFGSGTQLSVL.

In its sample, this clone was seen a few times. The V and J genes are TRBV19 and TRBJ1-6; 8 nucleotides line up with TRBD1. The CDR3 is 16 amino acids. Germline values: CDR1 LNHDA, CDR2 SQIVND (reference sequence). V gave up 5 bases and J gave up 2 bases; unmatched junction bases: 5. CDR3 nucleotide sequence: TGTGCCAGTAGTGTCTCACAGGGGGCCTATAATTCACCCCTCCACTTT. Translating gives CASSVSQGAYNSPLHF.

The V gene is TRBV21-1, the J gene TRBJ2-7. TRBV21-1 is an annotated pseudogene. The CDR3 totals 17 residues. CDR3 in DNA: TGTGCCAGCAGCCGTCGGCCAAAGACGCAACCCTTCTACGAGCAGTACGTC. Protein product: CASSRRPKTQPFYEQYV.

This clone was detected a few times. This chain connects TRBV18 to TRBJ1-3; D is unresolved. The length of the CDR3 is 13 residues. The germline V gene has CDR1 KGHSH and CDR2 LQKENI. Between the trimmed V and J ends, which lost 1 base and 7 bases, there was a span of 8 bases. This CDR3 is CASSPQDGNTIYF. The CDR3 DNA is TGTGCCAGCTCACCACAGGATGGGAACACCATATATTTT. Full variable domain (outside the CDR3, taken from reference TRBV18 and TRBJ1-3): NAGVMQNPRHLVRRRGQEARLRCSPMKGHSHVYWYRQLPEEGLKFMVYLQKENIIDESGMPKERFSAEFPKEGPSILRIQQVVRGDSAAYFCASSPQDGNTIYFGEGSWLTVV.

The CDR3 nucleotides read TGTGCCAGCAGTGAGGTCCAGGGGCGCACAGATACGCAGTATTTT. This gives the protein CASSEVQGRTDTQYF. The chain employs TRBV25-1 and TRBJ2-3, with TRBD1 as a possible D gene (6 bases). The CDR3 contains 15 residues. V was trimmed by 3 bases and J by 1 base, leaving 11 bases between them. Germline V gene sequence: CDR1 MGHDK, CDR2 SYGVNS.

This clone was detected only a few times. The rearrangement uses TRBV7-2 and TRBJ1-4; D is unclear. The CDR3 totals 13 residues. V gave up 0 bases and J gave up 6 bases, with 5 bases separating them. The germline V gene has CDR1 SGHTA and CDR2 FQGNSA. Written as DNA, the CDR3 is TGTGCCAGCAGCTTAGCTTTGGATGAAAAACTGTTTTTT. Translation: CASSLALDEKLFF. The whole variable domain, remainder taken from reference TRBV7-2 and TRBJ1-4, is GAGVSQSPSNKVTEKGKDVELRCDPISGHTALYWYRQSLGQGLEFLIYFQGNSAPDKSGLPSDRFSAERTGGSVSTLTIQRTQQEDSAVYLCASSLALDEKLFFGSGTQLSVL.